These T cell receptor beta chains were read from a single sample in a study of blood T cell repertoires in COVID-19. Assay used: immunoSEQ multiplex PCR; TCRdb lists only in-frame clones, some missing. The sample lists approximately 500,000 clones; roughly nine tenths were seen once. The sample was peripheral blood. All receptors derive from a woman between 50 and 59 years old with COVID-19, enrolled during active disease. The conserved cysteine and the conserved F or W are not part of the CDR3 here.

v_gene: TRBV15; CDR3aa: ATSRARVYSNQPQH
v_gene: TRBV5-1; CDR3aa: ASSSELTGDTEAF
v_gene: TRBV7-8; CDR3aa: ASSSGTGDVLT
v_gene: TRBV9; CDR3aa: ASGGEGNQPQH
v_gene: TRBV5-1; CDR3aa: ASSTSRQGGNGYT
v_gene: TRBV6-4; CDR3aa: ASSDVTGGFNEQF
v_gene: TRBV30; CDR3aa: AWSKNPFRTGDTEAF
v_gene: TRBV9; CDR3aa: ASSAKFRGPNEQF
v_gene: TRBV19; CDR3aa: ASSPRAGGNQPQH
v_gene: TRBV9; CDR3aa: ASSATSGDNEQF
v_gene: TRBV14; CDR3aa: ASSSLGVNNEQF
v_gene: TRBV6-5; CDR3aa: ASSYFRDTEAF
v_gene: TRBV15; CDR3aa: ATSRDPAGTYEQY
v_gene: TRBV12-5; CDR3aa: ASGSGETQY
v_gene: TRBV5-5; CDR3aa: ASRHGTSGNYEQY
v_gene: TRBV6-2/TRBV6-3; CDR3aa: ASSHMGGDTEAF
v_gene: TRBV18; CDR3aa: ASSPGGGERDTQY